This TCR beta chain was profiled in a study of blood T cells in healthy people across ages. This clonotype was recorded a few times. Its specificity is unknown. The use of a sample-barcoded 5' primer and a J-beta primer mix characterized a second PCR of 7 to 11 cycles. From the 5' RACE reads, TCRdb called clonotypes with MiXCR, one entry per CDR3 protein. Among around 900,000 distinct CDR3 sequences listed, around 54% were seen once. Healthy Caucasian individuals from Russia aged 6 to 90 were enrolled as donors. Researchers isolated at least 6.5 million PBMCs per sample. The study's findings and limits: Bulk PBMC profiling left naive and antigen-experienced comparisons inconclusive.

The TCR was taken from a woman between 55 and 75 years old in good health. The sequencing sample was made of blood.

CDR3 sequence reads: CSARDGRRGEQYF. The CDR3 DNA is TGCAGTGCTAGAGATGGTCGCAGGGGCGAGCAGTACTTC. The chain links TRBV20-1 to TRBJ2-7; D might be TRBD1 (6 bases). V dropped 0 bases and J dropped 6 bases, with 12 bases sitting between them. The CDR3 is 13 amino acids. Germline lookup yields CDR1 DFQATT and CDR2 SNEGSKA (reference sequence).